The clone carrying this TCR beta chain has only one observation. CDR3 length equals 14 residues. The germline gives CDR1 MNHEY, CDR2 SVGEGT. The V end was cut by 4 bases, the J end by 6 bases, with 13 bases between. These data come from a study of T cell responses to AZD1222 COVID-19 vaccine. Assay used: immunoSEQ multiplex PCR; TCRdb lists only in-frame clones, some missing. The sample records approximately 110,000 clones, nearly 90% being singletons. The chain joins TRBV6-2 or TRBV6-3 to TRBJ1-5; a possible D gene is TRBD1 (5 bases). Sequenced here: peripheral blood, sampled 28 days after the second AZD1222 dose. The origin of this receptor is an adult who received the AZD1222 COVID-19 vaccine. CDR3 coding DNA: TGTGCCAGCAGTTTTTTGGGGGGAGGTCAGCCCCAGCATTTT. Translation: CASSFLGGGQPQHF.